The entry below gives a single TCR beta chain sequence along with its context. Its antigen is unidentified. Both 60 Vbeta primers and 13 Jbeta primers went into the PCR. The repertoire was sequenced with immunoSEQ multiplex PCR; TCRdb's copy has only in-frame clones and lacks some. Here the sample spans more than 80,000 clones, around 81% being singletons. This sample was taken from a study of cytomegalovirus exposure and HLA in healthy donors. General study points: TCR beta chains associated with HLA were, in a later analysis, more clonally expanded than equally common others. An observed cluster of highly shared sequence variants was recorded as a likely sequencing artifact.

The CDR3 is 13 residues long. The germline V gene encodes CDR1 SGHAT and CDR2 FQNNGV. V dropped 6 bases and J dropped 7 bases, with 13 bases sitting between them. Specimen: PBMCs. The TCR comes from a man between 18 and 29 years old in good health and CMV-seropositive. The rearrangement uses TRBV11-2 and TRBJ1-5, with D hard to call. The CDR3 spells CASSPPGKQPQHF. Here the CDR3 DNA reads TGTGCCAGCAGTCCCCCGGGGAAACAGCCCCAGCATTTT. Filled out from reference TRBV11-2 and TRBJ1-5, the complete variable domain reads EAGVAQSPRYKIIEKRQSVAFWCNPISGHATLYWYQQILGQGPKLLIQFQNNGVVDDSQLPKDRFSAERLKGVDSTLKIQPAKLEDSAVYLCASSPPGKQPQHFGDGTRLSIL.